One sample yielded the 4 T cell receptor beta chains listed below, sequenced in a study of T cell responses to AZD1222 COVID-19 vaccine. Assay: immunoSEQ multiplex PCR; the TCRdb copy retains only in-frame clones and omits some. The sample holds more than 100,000 clones, about 94% seen once. Sequencing used peripheral blood, obtained on day 0 of AZD1222 vaccination. These receptors were obtained from an adult in good health.

The rearrangement links TRBV30 to TRBJ2-7, with TRBD1 identical over 10 bases. Germline V gives CDR1 GTSNPN, CDR2 SVGIG (reference sequence). Trimming removed 6 bases from V and 3 bases from J; junction bases left unmatched: 5. The CDR3 runs to 13 residues. CDR3 bases: TGTGCCTGCCGGGGACAGGGGAACTACGAGCAGTACTTC. Its protein is CACRGQGNYEQYF.

V gene TRBV9 combines with J gene TRBJ2-3; 10 bases align to TRBD2. CDR1 and CDR2 from the germline V gene are SGDLS and YYNGEE. V was clipped by 8 bases and J by 1 base; unmatched bases: 7. The CDR3 spans 15 residues. CDR3 protein: CASRSGGVGTDTQYF. DNA for the CDR3: TGTGCCAGTAGAAGCGGGGGGGTTGGCACAGATACGCAGTATTTT. Full variable domain (outside the CDR3, taken from reference TRBV9 and TRBJ2-3): DSGVTQTPKHLITATGQRVTLRCSPRSGDLSVYWYQQSLDQGLQFLIQYYNGEERAKGNILERFSAQQFPDLHSELNLSSLELGDSALYFCASRSGGVGTDTQYFGPGTRLTVL.

Details on this clone: One end of the junction does not line up with germline, which may come from a read error. The chain employs TRBV19 and TRBJ2-5; D ambiguous. The CDR3 has 12 residues. Germline V gene lookup returns CDR1 LNHDA and CDR2 SQIVND (reference sequence). CDR3 residues: CATSGVRETQYF. The DNA of the CDR3 is TGTGCCACTAGTGGGGTCCGGGAGACCCAGTACTTC.

The chain links TRBV5-1 to TRBJ1-1; tentative D call: TRBD1 (6 bases). V gave up 2 bases and J gave up 1 base, with 12 bases separating them. CDR1 is SGHRS and CDR2 is YFSETQ in the germline V gene. The CDR3 consists of 15 residues. The CDR3 loop reads CASSFSTGTNTEAFF. The DNA for the CDR3 is TGCGCCAGCAGCTTTTCTACAGGGACGAACACTGAAGCTTTCTTT.